A single T cell receptor (beta chain) is shown here with its context. TCRdb's copy holds only in-frame clones and misses some; the assay was immunoSEQ multiplex PCR. The sample yields 330,000 or so clones, about 88% seen once. Trimming removed 3 bases at V and 0 bases at J, with 18 bases between. The CDR3 totals 18 residues. Germline CDR1 MGHRA, CDR2 YSYEKL. The sample originates from a study of blood T cell repertoires in COVID-19. As for the study in general: Donors in the United States, Italy and Spain gave samples during acute or convalescent COVID-19. Sources were T cells, B-cell-depleted T cells, or PBMCs; the material itself was cDNA or gDNA.

Participant age was roughly 18 to 90 years, and participants resided in about two dozen US areas. Either two negative PCRs, clearance, or symptom resolution qualified Cohort 3 donors as recovered. Material: PBMCs or T cells enriched from blood (not recorded which). The receptor was isolated from a woman aged 30 to 39 who had recovered from COVID-19. J is TRBJ2-1 and V is TRBV4-1; D perhaps matches TRBD1 (6 bases). CDR3 sequence (DNA): TGCGCCAGCAGCCAGGGGACAACGTCTCTAGCCTCCTACAATGAGCAGTTCTTC. Translated, it gives CASSQGTTSLASYNEQFF.